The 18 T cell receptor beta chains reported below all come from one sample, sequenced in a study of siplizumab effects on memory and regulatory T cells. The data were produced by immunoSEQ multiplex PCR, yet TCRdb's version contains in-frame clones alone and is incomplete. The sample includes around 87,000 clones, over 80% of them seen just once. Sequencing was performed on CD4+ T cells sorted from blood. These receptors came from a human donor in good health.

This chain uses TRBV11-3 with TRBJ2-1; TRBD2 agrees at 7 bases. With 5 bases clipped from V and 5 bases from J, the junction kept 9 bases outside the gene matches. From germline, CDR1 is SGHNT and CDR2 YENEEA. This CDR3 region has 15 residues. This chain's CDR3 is CASSKFSGPNNEQFF. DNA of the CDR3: TGTGCCAGCAGCAAGTTTAGCGGGCCCAACAATGAGCAGTTCTTC.

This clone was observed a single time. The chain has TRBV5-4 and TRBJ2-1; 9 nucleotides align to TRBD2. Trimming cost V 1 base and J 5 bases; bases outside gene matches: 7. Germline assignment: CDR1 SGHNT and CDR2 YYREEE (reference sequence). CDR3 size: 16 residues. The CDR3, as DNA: TGTGCCAGCAGCTTGAGTGCGGGAGGGCCCCACAATGAGCAGTTCTTC. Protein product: CASSLSAGGPHNEQFF.

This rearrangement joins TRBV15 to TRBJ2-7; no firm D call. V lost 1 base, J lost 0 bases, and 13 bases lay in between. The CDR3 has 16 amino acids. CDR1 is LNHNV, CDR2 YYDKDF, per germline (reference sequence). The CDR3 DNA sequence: TGTGCCACCAGCAGAGTTGTGTCCCAGCACTCCTACGAGCAGTACTTC. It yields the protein CATSRVVSQHSYEQYF. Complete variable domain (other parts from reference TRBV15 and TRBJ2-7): DAMVIQNPRYQVTQFGKPVTLSCSQTLNHNVMYWYQQKSSQAPKLLFHYYDKDFNNEADTPDNFQSRRPNTSFCFLDIRSPGLGDTAMYLCATSRVVSQHSYEQYFGPGTRLTVT.

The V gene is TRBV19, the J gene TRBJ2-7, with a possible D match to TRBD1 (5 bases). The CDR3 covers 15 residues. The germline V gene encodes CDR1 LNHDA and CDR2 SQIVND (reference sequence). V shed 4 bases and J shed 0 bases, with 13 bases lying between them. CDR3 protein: CASSRKGSDSYEQYF. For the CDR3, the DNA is TGTGCCAGTAGTAGAAAGGGGTCCGACTCCTACGAGCAGTACTTC.

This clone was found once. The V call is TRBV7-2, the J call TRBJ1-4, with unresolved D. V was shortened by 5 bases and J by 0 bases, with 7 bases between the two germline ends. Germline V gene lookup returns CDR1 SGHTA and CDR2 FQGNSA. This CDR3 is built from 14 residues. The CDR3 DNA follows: TGTGCCAGCAGCAGCAGGACAACTAATGAAAAACTGTTTTTT. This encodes CASSSRTTNEKLFF.

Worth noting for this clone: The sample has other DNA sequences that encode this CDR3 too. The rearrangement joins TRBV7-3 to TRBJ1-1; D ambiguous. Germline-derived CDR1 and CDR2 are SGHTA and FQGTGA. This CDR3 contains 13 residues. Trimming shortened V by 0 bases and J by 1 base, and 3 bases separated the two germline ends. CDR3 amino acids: CASSLTPNTEAFF. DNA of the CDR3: TGTGCCAGCAGCTTAACGCCGAACACTGAAGCTTTCTTT.

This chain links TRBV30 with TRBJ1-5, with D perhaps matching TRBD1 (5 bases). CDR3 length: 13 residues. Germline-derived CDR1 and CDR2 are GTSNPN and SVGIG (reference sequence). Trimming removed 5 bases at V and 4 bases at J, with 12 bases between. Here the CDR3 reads CAWGGEVNQPQHF. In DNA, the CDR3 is TGTGCCTGGGGAGGGGAGGTAAATCAGCCCCAGCATTTT.

The CDR3, as DNA: TGCGCCAGCAGCCACAGGGCGAGGAACTATGGCTACACCTTC. This gives the protein CASSHRARNYGYTF. The chain links TRBV4-1 to TRBJ1-2; TRBD1 might be the D (5 bases). CDR1 MGHRA and CDR2 YSYEKL come from the germline V gene. Trimming shortened V by 3 bases and J by 2 bases, and 10 bases separated the two germline ends. The CDR3 contains 14 residues.

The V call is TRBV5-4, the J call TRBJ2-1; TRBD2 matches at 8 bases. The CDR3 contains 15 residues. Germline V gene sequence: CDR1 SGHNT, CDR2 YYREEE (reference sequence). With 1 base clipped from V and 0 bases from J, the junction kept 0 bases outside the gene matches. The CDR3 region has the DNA TGTGCCAGCAGCTTGACTAGCGGCTCCTACAATGAGCAGTTCTTC. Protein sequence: CASSLTSGSYNEQFF.

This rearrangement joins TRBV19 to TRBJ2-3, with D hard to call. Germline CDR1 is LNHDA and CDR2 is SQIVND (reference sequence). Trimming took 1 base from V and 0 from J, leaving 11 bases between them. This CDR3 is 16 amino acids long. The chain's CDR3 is CASSIGAAASTDTQYF. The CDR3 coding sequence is TGTGCCAGTAGTATAGGAGCTGCGGCTAGCACAGATACGCAGTATTTT.

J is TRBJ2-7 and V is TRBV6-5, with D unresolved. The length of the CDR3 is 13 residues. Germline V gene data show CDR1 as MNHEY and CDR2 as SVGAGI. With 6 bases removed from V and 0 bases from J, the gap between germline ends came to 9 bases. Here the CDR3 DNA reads TGTGCCAGCAGCCGGGCTAGCTCCTACGAGCAGTACTTC. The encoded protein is CASSRASSYEQYF.

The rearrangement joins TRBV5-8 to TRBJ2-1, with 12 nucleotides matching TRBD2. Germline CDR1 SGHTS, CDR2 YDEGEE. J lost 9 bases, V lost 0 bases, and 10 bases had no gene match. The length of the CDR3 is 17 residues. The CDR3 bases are TGTGCCAGCAGCTTGGCCTTAGGACTAGCGGGATTAGTTGAGCAGTTCTTC. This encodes CASSLALGLAGLVEQFF.

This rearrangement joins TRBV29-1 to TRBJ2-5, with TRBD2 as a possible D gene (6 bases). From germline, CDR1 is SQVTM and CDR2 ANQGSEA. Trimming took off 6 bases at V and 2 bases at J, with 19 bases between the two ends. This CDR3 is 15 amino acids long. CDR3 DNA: TGCAGCGTGACCCGGGATGGAGGGATACAAGAGACCCAGTACTTC. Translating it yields CSVTRDGGIQETQYF.

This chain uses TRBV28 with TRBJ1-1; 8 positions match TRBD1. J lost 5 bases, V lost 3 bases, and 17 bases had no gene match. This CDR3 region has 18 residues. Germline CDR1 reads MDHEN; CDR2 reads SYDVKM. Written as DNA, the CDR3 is TGTGCCAGCAGTTTTCTTGACCGGGACAGGATTCTAATAACTGAAGCTTTCTTT. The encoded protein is CASSFLDRDRILITEAFF.

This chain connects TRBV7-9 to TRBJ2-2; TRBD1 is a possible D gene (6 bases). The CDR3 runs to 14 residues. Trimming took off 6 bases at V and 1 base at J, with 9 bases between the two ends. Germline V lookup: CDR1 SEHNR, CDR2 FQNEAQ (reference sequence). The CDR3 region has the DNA TGTGCCAGCAGACCGACAGGGAACACCGGGGAGCTGTTTTTT. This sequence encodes CASRPTGNTGELFF.

CDR3 residues: CASSVGPLAGGREQYF. The CDR3 DNA reads TGTGCCAGCAGCGTAGGCCCACTAGCGGGAGGCCGTGAGCAGTACTTC. This chain links TRBV9 with TRBJ2-7; TRBD2 agrees at 12 bases. The CDR3 has 16 residues. The V and J ends lost 0 bases and 7 bases, in that order; junction bases with no gene match: 8. Per germline, CDR1 SGDLS and CDR2 YYNGEE.

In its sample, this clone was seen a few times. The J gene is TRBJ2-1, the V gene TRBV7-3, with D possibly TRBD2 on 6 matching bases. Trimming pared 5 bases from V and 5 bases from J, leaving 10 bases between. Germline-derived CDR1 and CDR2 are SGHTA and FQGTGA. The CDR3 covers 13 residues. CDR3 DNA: TGTGCCAGCAGCGCGGGACCAAACAATGAGCAGTTCTTC. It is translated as CASSAGPNNEQFF.

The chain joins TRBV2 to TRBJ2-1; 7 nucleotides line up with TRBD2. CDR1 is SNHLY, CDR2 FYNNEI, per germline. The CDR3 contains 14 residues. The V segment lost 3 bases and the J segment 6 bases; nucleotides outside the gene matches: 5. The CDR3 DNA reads TGTGCCAGCAGTGAGTCTAGCGGTCGCAATGAGCAGTTCTTC. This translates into CASSESSGRNEQFF.